The T cell receptor (beta chain) described here comes from a study of T cell repertoires in cytomegalovirus infection. Whole-study context: Evidence of both CMV infection and a matching HLA type came from public TCR beta signatures.

CDR3 length equals 16 residues. The J segment lost 5 bases and the V segment lost 2 bases, leaving 8 bases of the junction unmatched. Germline CDR1 and CDR2: LGHNA and YSLEER. Turning to this clonotype: Antigen: not known.

TCRdb redid the calling of the reads with MiXCR, one entry per CDR3 protein. The sample records just under 550,000 distinct CDR3 sequences, 26% being singletons. The study's findings and limits: What dominated the ex vivo response were HLA-C-restricted CMV-specific TCR beta clonotypes. Carriage of CMV together with the relevant HLA was identifiable through cumulative public TCR beta family frequency.

The chain is built from TRBV4-3 and TRBJ2-1, with 8 bases lining up with TRBD2. This clonotype was sampled from a human donor in good health (CMV status not recorded). Some clones in this sample may be carry-over from other donors' samples. Sequenced sample: PBMCs. For the CDR3, the DNA is TGCGCCAGCAGCCAACGAACTAGCGGAGGCAACAATGAGCAGTTCTTC. Encoded protein: CASSQRTSGGNNEQFF.